This TCR beta chain was captured in a study of blood T cells in healthy people across ages. Between the trimmed V and J ends, which lost 4 bases and 6 bases, there was a span of 14 bases. CDR1 and CDR2 (germline): SGHRS, YFSETQ. This CDR3 is built from 13 residues. With a J-beta primer mix and a sample-barcoded 5' primer, a second PCR ran roughly 7 to 11 cycles. TCRdb reprocessed the 5' RACE reads with MiXCR, giving one entry per CDR3 protein. The sample contains more than 650,000 distinct CDR3 sequences, 22% of which appear only once. This clonotype appeared a few times. The receptor comes from a man in his 70s in good health. The sequenced sample consisted of blood. This chain connects TRBV5-1 to TRBJ2-7, with D perhaps matching TRBD2 (6 bases). The CDR3 protein is CASSPGLTGEQYV. As DNA, the CDR3 is TGCGCCAGCAGCCCAGGACTAACGGGCGAGCAGTACGTC.